A single sample is the source of the 5 T cell receptor beta chains below, sequenced in a study of CD8+ T cells in alopecia areata. Following RNA extraction, reverse transcription yielded cDNA that acted as the sequencing template. The assay was immunoSEQ multiplex PCR, and TCRdb's table has in-frame clones only and misses some. The sample presents more than 250,000 clones, none singletons. The authors sorted pooled cutaneous lymph node cells using CD4, CD8alpha, NKG2D, NKG2ACE and other markers. The sequenced sample consisted of CD4+ T cells sorted from a lymph node. These receptors were obtained from a C3H/HeJ mouse with alopecia areata. Mouse MHC haplotype: H2-k.

With regard to this clone: Gene names denote mouse genes. From the germline J gene comes the end of the CDR3, since the read stops 4 residues before it. The rearrangement links TRBV13-3 to TRBJ2-3, with 10 bases matching TRBD2. V lost 0 bases to trimming and J lost 0 bases; unmatched junction nucleotides: 1. This CDR3 region has 16 residues. Germline loops: CDR1 NNHDY, CDR2 SYVADS. CDR3 in amino acids: CASSDATGGSAETLYF. The sequenced CDR3 bases are TGTGCCAGCAGTGATGCGACTGGGGGGAGTGCAGAA.

This clone was recorded a few times. Gene names denote mouse genes. The read ends 4 residues early relative to the CDR3; the germline J gene fills the gap. V is TRBV1 and J is TRBJ2-4, with a weak D call TRBD1 (5 bases). Germline-derived CDR1 and CDR2 are NSQYPW and LRSPGD (reference sequence). The CDR3 sequence is 13 residues long. The CDR3 bases that were read are TGCACCTGCAGTGCAGAGGACAAAAAC. It encodes CTCSAEDKN. The whole CDR3 is CTCSAEDKNTLYF. Based on the CDR3 plus reference TRBV1 and TRBJ2-4, the full variable domain is VTLLEQNPRWRLVPRGQAVNLRCILKNSQYPWMSWYQQDLQKQLQWLFTLRSPGDKEVKSLPGADYLATRVTDTELRLQVANMSQGRTLYCTCSAEDKNTLYFGAGTRLSVL.

This clone came up a few times. Gene names are the mouse ones. The read comes to an end 4 residues before the CDR3 does, leaving the germline J gene to fill in the end. The same CDR3 can be traced to other DNA sequences in this sample. The chain combines TRBV13-2 with TRBJ2-3, with 8 bases aligning to TRBD2. V was pared by 3 bases and J by 0 bases, with 3 bases of the junction left unmatched. The CDR3 has 15 residues. The germline CDR1 and CDR2 sequences are NNHNN and SYGAGS (reference sequence). The CDR3 is CASGGLGGSAETLYF. The DNA read from the CDR3 is TGTGCCAGCGGTGGTCTGGGGGGTAGTGCAGAA.

This clone was observed a handful of times. All gene names here are mouse names. The read ends 4 residues before the CDR3 terminus; that terminus is restored from the germline J gene. This sequence joins TRBV31 and TRBJ2-5, with 7 bases that match TRBD1. The CDR3 totals 13 residues. From germline, CDR1 is GKSSPN and CDR2 SITVG. The CDR3 loop is CAWSLQGLDTQYF. CDR3 bases read: TGTGCCTGGAGTCTACAGGGGTTGGAC.

This clone came up a few times. The genes and germline here are from mouse. The observed sequence ends 4 residues before the CDR3 terminus, with the missing tail filled in from the germline J gene. The chain carries TRBV5 and TRBJ2-3; D is ambiguous. The CDR3 is 15 residues long. Trimming shortened V by 1 base and J by 0 bases, and 8 bases separated the two germline ends. In germline, CDR1 is LGHNA, CDR2 YNLKQL (reference sequence). CDR3 bases read: TGTGCCAGCAGCCAAGTGCACAATAGTGCAGAA. It yields the protein CASSQVHNSAE. The whole CDR3 sequence is CASSQVHNSAETLYF.